This T cell receptor (beta chain) originates from a study of response to subunit inactivated influenza vaccine. Study results and limitations: Few new T cells, the authors suggested, are recruited by each seasonal influenza vaccination.

To note about this clonotype: Its specificity is not known.

TCRdb re-analysed the RT-PCR reads in MiXCR, keeping a single row per CDR3 protein. The table shows just under 550,000 distinct CDR3 sequences, with roughly 25% occurring only once. The same specimen was also included in a second study, on T cells expressing NK-cell markers. From that paper: Researchers built TCR beta cDNA using 5'RACE template switching with UMIs. The authors derived TCR beta repertoires from sorted CD3+CD56+NKG2C+, CD3+CD56+NKG2C- and CD3+CD56-NKG2C+ T cells. HCMV seropositivity characterized most of the eight sequenced donors, and seronegativity one. The CD3+CD56-NKG2C+ fraction of several donors was likewise dominated by these clonotypes.

Sequencing was performed on CD4+ T cells sorted from PBMCs, taken 11 to 12 days after vaccination. The receptor's source is a man aged 50 to 60 who received an inactivated influenza vaccine.

The CDR3 sequence: CASSSSGTHQSPLHF. For the CDR3, the DNA is TGTGCCAGCAGCAGTTCCGGGACACATCAATCACCCCTCCACTTT. The chain has TRBV7-2 and TRBJ1-6; tentative D call: TRBD1 (6 bases). V lost 5 bases and J 10 bases, leaving 18 bases between the germline ends. Germline values: CDR1 SGHTA, CDR2 FQGNSA. The CDR3 sequence is 15 residues long.